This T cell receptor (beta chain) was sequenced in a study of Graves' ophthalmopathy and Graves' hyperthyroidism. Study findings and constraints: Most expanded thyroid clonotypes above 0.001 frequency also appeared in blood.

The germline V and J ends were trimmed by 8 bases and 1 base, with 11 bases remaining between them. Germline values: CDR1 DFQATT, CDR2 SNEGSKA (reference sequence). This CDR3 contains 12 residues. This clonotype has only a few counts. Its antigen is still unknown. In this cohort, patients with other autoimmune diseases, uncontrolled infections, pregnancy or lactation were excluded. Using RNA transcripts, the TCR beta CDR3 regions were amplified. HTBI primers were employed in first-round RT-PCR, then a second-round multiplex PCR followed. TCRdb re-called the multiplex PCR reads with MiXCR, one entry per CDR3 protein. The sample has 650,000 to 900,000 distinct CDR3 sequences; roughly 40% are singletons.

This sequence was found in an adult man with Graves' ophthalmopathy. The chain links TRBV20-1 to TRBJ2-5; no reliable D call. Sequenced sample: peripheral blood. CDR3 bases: TGCAGTCCCAAGAAGGGCCAAGAGACCCAGTACTTC. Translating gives CSPKKGQETQYF.